Detailed here is one T cell receptor beta chain. Libraries were prepared by immunoSEQ multiplex PCR; TCRdb keeps only in-frame clonotypes and omits some of them. Of some 80,000 clones in the sample, 94% were seen once. Trimming took 5 bases from V and 6 from J, leaving 14 bases between them. Germline V gene lookup returns CDR1 GTSNPN and CDR2 SVGIG (reference sequence). The CDR3 is made up of 12 amino acids. The data are from a study of T cell changes during pregnancy in multiple sclerosis. This receptor was taken from a female donor with multiple sclerosis, enrolled in a pregnancy study. The chain has TRBV30 and TRBJ2-7, with D maybe TRBD2 (6 bases). The sequencing used CD4+ T cells from peripheral blood mononuclear cells, collected after pregnancy. In DNA, the CDR3 is TGTGCCTGGGGTGCGAGGACTACCGAGCAGTACTTC. Translation gives CAWGARTTEQYF.